These T cell receptor beta chains were read from a single sample in a study of lymphopenia after photon versus proton radiotherapy. Sequencing was performed with immunoSEQ multiplex PCR; in TCRdb, only in-frame clones are kept and a portion is missing. The profile covers about 16,000 clones, with around 85% appearing a single time and 50% to 70% taken by the ten largest. This sample comprised peripheral blood, obtained from a patient treated with proton-based radiotherapy. These receptors all come from a woman aged 55-70 years with cholangiocarcinoma. Some clones in this sample may be carry-over from other donors' samples. The CDR3 runs from the conserved cysteine through the conserved F or W. A D gene is named only where the DNA matches it firmly. Rows give clone size only sometimes, using once, few, many, or a class for an expanded clone.

V gene: TRBV5-5
clone size: .
D gene: .
J gene: TRBJ1-3
CDR3 DNA: TGTGCCAGCAGCTTGGTCATCCGGGGAGCCGGAAACACCATATATTTT
CDR3 protein: CASSLVIRGAGNTIYF

V gene: TRBV18
clone size: .
D gene: .
J gene: TRBJ2-1
CDR3 DNA: TGTGCCAGCTCACCACCGTCTAGCGCAACCTACAATGAGCAGTTCTTC
CDR3 protein: CASSPPSSATYNEQFF

V gene: TRBV7-2
clone size: once
D gene: .
J gene: TRBJ1-3
CDR3 DNA: TGTGCCAGCAGCTTTGGTTCAGGACAGCTATTCTCTGGAAACACCATATATTTT
CDR3 protein: CASSFGSGQLFSGNTIYF

V gene: TRBV6-1
clone size: few
D gene: .
J gene: TRBJ2-7
CDR3 DNA: TGTGCCAGCAGTGAAGCTACGTACGAGCAGTACTTC
CDR3 protein: CASSEATYEQYF

V gene: TRBV7-2
clone size: .
D gene: .
J gene: TRBJ1-2
CDR3 DNA: TGTGCCAGCAGCTCCCTACAAGGGGACTATGGCTACACCTTC
CDR3 protein: CASSSLQGDYGYTF

V gene: TRBV7-2
clone size: .
D gene: .
J gene: TRBJ1-2
CDR3 DNA: TGTGCCAGCAGCTTATACCAGGGAGGCTCCTATGGCTACACCTTC
CDR3 protein: CASSLYQGGSYGYTF

V gene: TRBV6-1
clone size: .
D gene: .
J gene: TRBJ1-1
CDR3 DNA: TGTGCCAGCAGTGAAATTGGAGGGACGAACACTGAAGCTTTCTTT
CDR3 protein: CASSEIGGTNTEAFF

V gene: TRBV18
clone size: .
D gene: .
J gene: TRBJ2-1
CDR3 DNA: TGTGCCAGCTCACCGGACCCCTACAATGAGCAGTTCTTC
CDR3 protein: CASSPDPYNEQFF

V gene: TRBV6-1
clone size: .
D gene: .
J gene: TRBJ2-2
CDR3 DNA: TGTGCCAGCAGTGAAGATAGATTCGCGGGGACCCTCGCCGGGGAGCTGTTTTTT
CDR3 protein: CASSEDRFAGTLAGELFF

V gene: TRBV5-1
clone size: .
D gene: .
J gene: TRBJ2-1
CDR3 DNA: TGCGCCAGCAGCCACCCCGAGTTTGGTGAGCAGTTCTTC
CDR3 protein: CASSHPEFGEQFF

V gene: TRBV7-2
clone size: .
D gene: .
J gene: TRBJ1-2
CDR3 DNA: TGTGCCAGCAGCTTTAGGTGGGAAGGGTCTGGCTACACCTTC
CDR3 protein: CASSFRWEGSGYTF

V gene: TRBV5-1
clone size: .
D gene: .
J gene: TRBJ2-5
CDR3 DNA: TGCGCCAGCAGCTCTGGACAGCACCAAGAGACCCAGTACTTC
CDR3 protein: CASSSGQHQETQYF

V gene: TRBV5-1
clone size: .
D gene: .
J gene: TRBJ1-2
CDR3 DNA: TGCGCCAGCAGCAGCGGGGACATTCGGAGGGGCTACACCTTC
CDR3 protein: CASSSGDIRRGYTF

V gene: TRBV2
clone size: .
D gene: .
J gene: TRBJ1-1
CDR3 DNA: TGTGCCAGCAGCCCTGAAAGGGGGGAAACTGAAGCTTTCTTT
CDR3 protein: CASSPERGETEAFF

V gene: TRBV25-1
clone size: .
D gene: .
J gene: TRBJ2-1
CDR3 DNA: TGTGCCAGCAGTGAATATGACAGACAAGAGCAGTTCTTC
CDR3 protein: CASSEYDRQEQFF

V gene: TRBV2
clone size: .
D gene: .
J gene: TRBJ2-6
CDR3 DNA: TGTGCCAGCAGACCGATACAAAGTCGGGCCAACGTCCTGACTTTC
CDR3 protein: CASRPIQSRANVLTF

V gene: TRBV7-9
clone size: .
D gene: .
J gene: TRBJ1-5
CDR3 DNA: TGTGCCAGCAGCTTAGAGGCAGGGAGGGGCAATCAGCCCCAGCATTTT
CDR3 protein: CASSLEAGRGNQPQHF

V gene: TRBV5-5
clone size: .
D gene: TRBD2
J gene: TRBJ2-3
CDR3 DNA: TGTGCCAGCAGCTTGGCATGGGTAGCGGGGGGTCGCACAGATACGCAGTATTTT
CDR3 protein: CASSLAWVAGGRTDTQYF

V gene: TRBV7-2
clone size: .
D gene: .
J gene: TRBJ1-5
CDR3 DNA: TGTGCCAGCAGCTTAAACGAGGGTCAGCCCCAGCATTTT
CDR3 protein: CASSLNEGQPQHF

V gene: TRBV7-8
clone size: .
D gene: .
J gene: TRBJ1-5
CDR3 DNA: TGTGCCAGCAGCCTAAGTCCCCCTTGGGGCAATCAGCCCCAGCATTTT
CDR3 protein: CASSLSPPWGNQPQHF

V gene: TRBV5-4
clone size: .
D gene: TRBD1
J gene: TRBJ1-5
CDR3 DNA: TGTGCCAGCAGCTTGGGAGGACAGGGGGCCAATCAGCCCCAGCATTTT
CDR3 protein: CASSLGGQGANQPQHF

V gene: TRBV19
clone size: .
D gene: .
J gene: TRBJ2-1
CDR3 DNA: TGTGCCACTTCTAGCGTCTCCTACAATGAGCAGTTCTTC
CDR3 protein: CATSSVSYNEQFF

V gene: TRBV18
clone size: once
D gene: .
J gene: TRBJ1-1
CDR3 DNA: TGTGCCAGCTCACCACGGCCGGACACTGAAGCTTTCTTT
CDR3 protein: CASSPRPDTEAFF

V gene: TRBV6-1
clone size: .
D gene: TRBD1
J gene: TRBJ1-2
CDR3 DNA: TGTGCCAGCAGGGCCAATGACAGGGAAGGGGTCTACACCTTC
CDR3 protein: CASRANDREGVYTF

V gene: TRBV4-1
clone size: .
D gene: TRBD1
J gene: TRBJ2-7
CDR3 DNA: TGCGCCAGCAGCCAAGGACAGGGCAGGGGATACGAGCAGTACTTC
CDR3 protein: CASSQGQGRGYEQYF

V gene: TRBV5-4
clone size: few
D gene: .
J gene: TRBJ2-7
CDR3 DNA: TGTGCCAGCAGCCCGGGACGGCACGAGCAGTACTTC
CDR3 protein: CASSPGRHEQYF

V gene: TRBV5-1
clone size: .
D gene: .
J gene: TRBJ1-2
CDR3 DNA: TGCGCCAGCAGCTTAGACCCGGCCTATGGCTACACCTTC
CDR3 protein: CASSLDPAYGYTF

V gene: TRBV2
clone size: .
D gene: TRBD1
J gene: TRBJ1-5
CDR3 DNA: TGTGCCAGCAGTGGAGAAGGGGGCTCTGGCAATCAGCCCCAGCATTTT
CDR3 protein: CASSGEGGSGNQPQHF

V gene: TRBV6-5
clone size: .
D gene: TRBD1
J gene: TRBJ1-2
CDR3 DNA: TGTGCCAGCAGTACCCCGACAGGGGGATGGGGTGGCTACACCTTC
CDR3 protein: CASSTPTGGWGGYTF

V gene: TRBV4-1
clone size: .
D gene: TRBD2
J gene: TRBJ2-1
CDR3 DNA: TGCGCCAGCGGTCTAGCGGGGTTCTACAATGAGCAGTTCTTC
CDR3 protein: CASGLAGFYNEQFF

V gene: TRBV2
clone size: once
D gene: TRBD1
J gene: TRBJ1-4
CDR3 DNA: TGTGCCAGCGGTTTTGGGACAGGGGGTTGGGGTGAAAAACTGTTTTTT
CDR3 protein: CASGFGTGGWGEKLFF

V gene: TRBV6-5
clone size: once
D gene: .
J gene: TRBJ1-5
CDR3 DNA: TGTGCCAGCAGACGGGCAGGACGAAATCAGCCCCAGCATTTT
CDR3 protein: CASRRAGRNQPQHF

V gene: TRBV7-2
clone size: .
D gene: TRBD2
J gene: TRBJ2-7
CDR3 DNA: TGTGCCAGCAGTTTCAAGCGGGATAGCTACGAGCAGTACTTC
CDR3 protein: CASSFKRDSYEQYF

V gene: TRBV18
clone size: once
D gene: .
J gene: TRBJ2-1
CDR3 DNA: TGTGCCAGCTCACCATGGACTGGGCAGGTCTACAATGAGCAGTTCTTC
CDR3 protein: CASSPWTGQVYNEQFF

V gene: TRBV6-6
clone size: .
D gene: TRBD1
J gene: TRBJ1-4
CDR3 DNA: TGTGCCAGCAAGCCGGACAGGGCTCGGACTAATGAAAAACTGTTTTTT
CDR3 protein: CASKPDRARTNEKLFF

V gene: TRBV15
clone size: .
D gene: .
J gene: TRBJ1-1
CDR3 DNA: TGTGCCACCAGCAGAGAGTACAGGAGCTTTAACACTGAAGCTTTCTTT
CDR3 protein: CATSREYRSFNTEAFF

V gene: TRBV27
clone size: .
D gene: .
J gene: TRBJ2-2
CDR3 DNA: TGTGCCAGCAGTTTCCGTCAACAGGGATTCACCGGGGAGCTGTTTTTT
CDR3 protein: CASSFRQQGFTGELFF

V gene: TRBV6-6
clone size: .
D gene: TRBD1
J gene: TRBJ1-4
CDR3 DNA: TGTGCCAGCAGTGACGCGACAGGGGGTCATGAAAAACTGTTTTTT
CDR3 protein: CASSDATGGHEKLFF

V gene: TRBV6-5
clone size: .
D gene: .
J gene: TRBJ1-5
CDR3 DNA: TGTGCCAGCAGTCGGACAGTAAGGGGTCAGCCCCAGCATTTT
CDR3 protein: CASSRTVRGQPQHF

V gene: TRBV11-2
clone size: .
D gene: .
J gene: TRBJ1-1
CDR3 DNA: TGTGCCAGCAGCTTAGTACAGGGACGGAACACTGAAGCTTTCTTT
CDR3 protein: CASSLVQGRNTEAFF